This T cell receptor beta chain was retrieved from a study of early T cells in non-severe SARS-CoV-2 infection. The germline V gene has CDR1 KGHSH and CDR2 LQKENI. The CDR3 totals 14 residues. One entry per CDR3 protein, called by TCRdb with MiXCR from the 5' RACE reads. The data contain roughly 30,000 distinct CDR3 sequences, approximately 5.4% of them singletons. Comments on this clonotype: The junction shows a germline mismatch at one end, possibly a read error.

Sequences were obtained from whole blood. This chain connects TRBV18 to TRBJ2-3, with D maybe TRBD2 (5 bases). This clonotype originated in an adult who was a healthcare worker with PCR-confirmed SARS-CoV-2 infection or an uninfected control (not recorded which). CDR3 amino acids: CASSPPSSTDTQNF. For the CDR3, the DNA is TGTGCCAGCTCACCACCCTCTAGCACAGATACGCAGAATTTT.